These 14 T cell receptor beta chains were sequenced from one sample in a study of cytomegalovirus exposure and HLA in healthy donors. Researchers ran the PCR with 60 Vbeta and 13 Jbeta primers. Profiling relied on immunoSEQ multiplex PCR, and the TCRdb table lists in-frame clones only, not all of them. The sample lists about 230,000 clones, roughly 81% occurring once. The sample was PBMCs. Source of these receptors: a girl aged 2 to 9 in good health and CMV-seronegative.

The rearrangement joins TRBV29-1 to TRBJ1-1; D gene uncertain. The CDR3 has 13 residues. Germline CDR1 and CDR2: SQVTM and ANQGSEA. Between the trimmed V and J ends, which lost 4 bases and 0 bases, there was a span of 9 bases. The CDR3 loop is CSVVGLMNTEAFF. The CDR3 DNA reads as TGCAGCGTTGTCGGGTTGATGAACACTGAAGCTTTCTTT.

This sequence joins TRBV5-6 and TRBJ1-3; a possible D gene is TRBD1 (5 bases). Between the trimmed V and J ends, which lost 1 base and 0 bases, there was a span of 8 bases. Germline CDR1 SGHDT, CDR2 YYEEEE. The CDR3 spans 15 residues. The CDR3 bases are TGTGCCAGCAGCTTGTGGAGGGGCTCTGGAAACACCATATATTTT. As protein: CASSLWRGSGNTIYF. The full variable domain, completed using reference TRBV5-6 and TRBJ1-3, is DAGVTQSPTHLIKTRGQQVTLRCSPKSGHDTVSWYQQALGQGPQFIFQYYEEEERQRGNFPDRFSGHQFPNYSSELNVNALLLGDSALYLCASSLWRGSGNTIYFGEGSWLTVV.

The chain uses TRBV18 and TRBJ2-3; 9 bases are shared with TRBD1. Germline CDR1 and CDR2: KGHSH and LQKENI. Losses at the gene ends were 0 bases for V and 2 bases for J; bases not matched to a gene: 6. CDR3 size: 17 residues. The CDR3 protein is CASSPPLGQGFTDTQYF. The CDR3 DNA reads TGTGCCAGCTCACCACCCCTAGGACAGGGGTTCACAGATACGCAGTATTTT.

The CDR3: CSVGGGRSYEQYF. The CDR3 coding sequence is TGCAGCGTTGGGGGGGGGAGGTCCTACGAGCAGTACTTC. The chain links TRBV29-1 to TRBJ2-7; 7 bases fit TRBD2. CDR3 length: 13 amino acids. The V gene's germline CDR1 is SQVTM and CDR2 ANQGSEA. V gave up 4 bases and J gave up 1 base; unmatched junction bases: 4.

V is TRBV9 and J is TRBJ2-3; TRBD1 matches 8 bases. Germline lookup yields CDR1 SGDLS and CDR2 YYNGEE. There are 17 residues in the CDR3. V shed 0 bases, J shed 5 bases, and the junction held 11 bases outside the gene matches. The CDR3 reads CASSVASWGTGGDTQYF. CDR3 DNA sequence: TGTGCCAGCAGCGTAGCCTCTTGGGGGACAGGAGGAGATACGCAGTATTTT.

This clone was seen once. In DNA form, the CDR3 reads TGCGCCAGCAGCTTGTGGAGTAGCGGGGGGGGCTACGAGCAGTACTTC. Translating it yields CASSLWSSGGGYEQYF. The rearrangement joins TRBV5-1 to TRBJ2-7, with 11 bases aligning to TRBD2. Per the germline V gene, CDR1 is SGHRS and CDR2 is YFSETQ. The CDR3 sequence is 16 residues long. J was trimmed by 3 bases and V by 1 base; bases with no gene match: 6.

The chain combines TRBV19 with TRBJ1-5; the match to TRBD1 covers 9 bases. CDR1 is LNHDA and CDR2 is SQIVND in the germline V gene (reference sequence). CDR3 length equals 17 residues. V dropped 4 bases and J dropped 2; count of bases not matched to a gene: 9. The CDR3 spells CASSRNTGTGRNQPQHF. DNA of the CDR3: TGTGCCAGTAGTAGGAACACCGGGACAGGGCGCAATCAGCCCCAGCATTTT.

CDR3 amino acids: CASSQLQGSYGYTF. The CDR3 DNA follows: TGTGCCAGCAGCCAATTACAGGGGAGCTATGGCTACACCTTC. V and J are TRBV16 and TRBJ1-2, with TRBD1 identical over 7 bases. The CDR3 sequence is 14 residues long. With 1 base clipped from V and 4 bases from J, the junction kept 3 bases outside the gene matches. CDR1 is KGHSY and CDR2 is FQNENV in the germline V gene.

V and J are TRBV2 and TRBJ1-2; 8 bases line up with TRBD1. CDR1 SNHLY and CDR2 FYNNEI come from the germline V gene. The CDR3 sequence is 15 residues long. Trimming cost V 7 bases and J 4 bases; bases outside gene matches: 11. The CDR3 spells CASTPRTGPLYGYTF. DNA of the CDR3: TGTGCCAGCACCCCCAGGACAGGGCCTCTCTATGGCTACACCTTC.

V usage is TRBV18 and J usage is TRBJ1-6, with a possible D match to TRBD1 (6 bases). Germline CDR1 and CDR2: KGHSH and LQKENI. This CDR3 has 14 residues. V gave up 5 bases and J gave up 6 bases, with 11 bases separating them. Here the CDR3 DNA reads TGTGCCAGCTCAGCGATGGACAGTAATTCACCCCTCCACTTT. Translation gives CASSAMDSNSPLHF.

This clone came up once. The chain links TRBV4-1 to TRBJ2-7, with D possibly being TRBD2 (5 bases). The CDR3 consists of 15 residues. Trimming removed 4 bases at V and 1 base at J, with 14 bases between. Per germline, CDR1 MGHRA and CDR2 YSYEKL. The CDR3 spells CASSRTTRDSYEQYF. As DNA, the CDR3 is TGCGCCAGCAGCCGAACAACTAGAGATTCCTACGAGCAGTACTTC.

The rearrangement links TRBV7-9 to TRBJ1-2; the match to TRBD1 covers 9 bases. With 5 bases clipped from V and 6 bases from J, the junction kept 13 bases outside the gene matches. CDR3 length: 16 residues. From germline, CDR1 is SEHNR and CDR2 FQNEAQ (reference sequence). Here the CDR3 reads CASSRNSVQGAHGYTF. CDR3 in DNA: TGTGCCAGCAGCCGAAACTCAGTACAGGGGGCCCATGGCTACACCTTC.

The rearrangement links TRBV7-9 to TRBJ2-3; 9 nucleotides agree with TRBD2. CDR1 SEHNR and CDR2 FQNEAQ come from the germline V gene (reference sequence). This CDR3 region has 18 residues. The junction had 19 bases not matched to a gene; V was cut back by 5 bases and J by 7 bases. CDR3 sequence reads: CASSPGGLQRGEVNTQYF. The CDR3 nucleotides are TGTGCCAGCAGCCCAGGAGGATTACAGCGGGGGGAAGTAAATACGCAGTATTTT.

This clone was recorded only once. The CDR3 region has the DNA TGCGCCAGCAGCTTGGGGACAGTATACACCGGGGAGCTGTTTTTT. The encoded protein is CASSLGTVYTGELFF. The chain joins TRBV5-1 to TRBJ2-2, with D possibly being TRBD1 (6 bases). Germline-derived CDR1 and CDR2 are SGHRS and YFSETQ. The CDR3 has 15 amino acids. Trimming took 0 bases from V and 3 from J, leaving 9 bases between them.